The T cell receptor beta chain described here comes from a study of T-cell memory formation after mild COVID-19. Study details: Clustering of TCRs was largely donor specific.

V was clipped by 0 bases and J by 6 bases, with 9 bases between them. The CDR3 loop spans 14 amino acids. TCRdb analysed the 5' RACE reads with MiXCR anew, one entry per CDR3 protein. The data hold roughly 250,000 distinct CDR3 sequences, with around 15% observed a single time. The chain combines TRBV12-3 or TRBV12-4 with TRBJ2-1; D assignment may be TRBD1 or TRBD2 (5 bases each). The clonotype was recovered from a man aged 18-30 years who had mild COVID-19 (a few samples of this study predate the infection). Cell type and time point are not known. The sample taken for sequencing was PBMCs or a T cell subset sorted from them (not recorded which). CDR3 nucleotides: TGTGCCAGCAGTTTAGCGGGGGTGTCCAATGAGCAGTTCTTC. Translated, it gives CASSLAGVSNEQFF.